This T cell receptor beta chain comes out of a study of blood T cell repertoires in COVID-19. The study recruited people aged about 18 to 95 years across approximately 24 US areas. Notes on this clone: The junction does not match germline at one end; this may be a read error.

Per the original data handling: For nucleated cells, counts were estimated from reference gene primer amplification. Produced via immunoSEQ multiplex PCR; TCRdb's table is partial and in-frame only. V and J calls and clone size come straight from that table; D and trimming were deduced from the DNA. This repertoire shows roughly 250,000 clones, 75% to 95% found once; its top ten account for 1.9%. The TCR was taken from a young woman who had recovered from COVID-19. Input material: PBMCs or T cells enriched from blood (not recorded which).

CDR3 amino acids: CASSVEHREFPSEF. The CDR3 DNA sequence: TGTGCCAGCAGCGTAGAGCACAGGGAATTCCCGAGTGAATTC. The chain recombines TRBV9 with TRBJ1-2; maybe TRBD1 (6 bases). Germline loops: CDR1 SGDLS, CDR2 YYNGEE. The CDR3 is 14 residues long. The full variable domain, its missing parts supplied by reference TRBV9 and TRBJ1-2, is DSGVTQTPKHLITATGQRVTLRCSPRSGDLSVYWYQQSLDQGLQFLIQYYNGEERAKGNILERFSAQQFPDLHSELNLSSLELGDSALYFCASSVEHREFPSEFGSGTRLTVV.